The 26 T cell receptor beta chains below come from one sample, sequenced in a study of cytomegalovirus exposure and HLA in healthy donors. The study ran its PCR with 60 Vbeta and 13 Jbeta primers. Sequencing was performed with immunoSEQ multiplex PCR; in TCRdb, only in-frame clones are kept and a portion is missing. This table holds around 140,000 clones, roughly 71% found once. The sequenced material came from PBMCs. The origin of the receptors is a man aged 25-45 years in good health and CMV-seronegative.

To note about this clone: This sample also contains other DNA sequences that code for the same CDR3. CDR3 amino acids: CASSPSTDTQYF. CDR3 coding DNA: TGTGCCAGCAGTCCAAGCACAGATACGCAGTATTTT. J is TRBJ2-3 and V is TRBV27; D ambiguous. This CDR3 has 12 residues. Germline CDR1 and CDR2: MNHEY and SMNVEV (reference sequence). Trimming took off 5 bases at V and 0 bases at J, with 3 bases between the two ends.

The chain links TRBV27 to TRBJ2-1; D remains ambiguous. Germline V gives CDR1 MNHEY, CDR2 SMNVEV (reference sequence). CDR3 size: 14 residues. Trimming took 5 bases from V and 2 from J, leaving 10 bases between them. CDR3 in DNA: TGTGCCAGCAGTCCCGACACGGCCTACAATGAGCAGTTCTTC. Protein: CASSPDTAYNEQFF.

V and J are TRBV11-2 and TRBJ2-5, with D possibly matching TRBD1 (5 bases). V was pared by 5 bases and J by 11 bases, with 15 bases between. Germline loops: CDR1 SGHAT, CDR2 FQNNGV. CDR3 length: 12 residues. CDR3 region: CASSPPLSGQYF. The CDR3 bases are TGTGCCAGCAGCCCCCCCCTCTCAGGGCAGTACTTC.

The V call is TRBV6-1, the J call TRBJ1-6; no reliable D call. The ends were cut back, 11 bases at V and 5 bases at J, with 16 bases in the middle. There are 14 residues in the CDR3. Germline assignment: CDR1 MNHNS and CDR2 SASEGT. The DNA of the CDR3 is TGTGCCTCCCAGGAAGCAGATGATAATTCACCCCTCCACTTT. Translated, it gives CASQEADDNSPLHF.

The table lists this clone with a count of one. The chain combines TRBV6-7 with TRBJ1-6; TRBD1 aligns across 7 bases. TRBV6-7 is marked as an open reading frame, function uncertain. This CDR3 has 16 residues. V shed 0 bases, J shed 8 bases, and the junction held 7 bases outside the gene matches. The CDR3 sequence is CASSYSRGLGDSPLHF. CDR3 coding DNA: TGTGCCAGCAGTTACTCGAGGGGGCTTGGAGATTCACCCCTCCACTTT.

The chain combines TRBV27 with TRBJ2-7; TRBD1 might be the D (5 bases). The V end lost 0 bases, the J end lost 4 bases, and 10 bases lay between the germline ends. The CDR3 has 14 amino acids. CDR1 is MNHEY and CDR2 is SMNVEV in the germline V gene (reference sequence). The CDR3 region is CASSLSEAGYEQYF. The DNA of the CDR3 is TGTGCCAGCAGTTTATCTGAGGCAGGGTACGAGCAGTACTTC.

This chain connects TRBV5-1 to TRBJ1-2; the match to TRBD1 covers 8 bases. V gave up 4 bases and J gave up 2 bases; unmatched junction bases: 16. The CDR3 length is 18 residues. Germline loops: CDR1 SGHRS, CDR2 YFSETQ. The CDR3 loop is CASSRDAEGGTGNYGYTF. DNA of the CDR3: TGCGCCAGCAGCCGAGACGCGGAGGGAGGGACAGGAAACTATGGCTACACCTTC.

This chain uses TRBV5-1 with TRBJ1-1; D perhaps matches TRBD1 (5 bases). Trimming shortened V by 0 bases and J by 1 base, and 7 bases separated the two germline ends. Germline V lookup: CDR1 SGHRS, CDR2 YFSETQ. This CDR3 has 14 amino acids. The CDR3 nucleotides read TGCGCCAGCAGCTTGGTGACAGAGAACACTGAAGCTTTCTTT. Its translation is CASSLVTENTEAFF.

The chain recombines TRBV7-9 with TRBJ2-7; tentative D call: TRBD2 (5 bases). This CDR3 contains 14 residues. CDR1 is SEHNR, CDR2 FQNEAQ, per germline (reference sequence). Trimming removed 2 bases from V and 0 bases from J, with 8 bases in between. This CDR3 is CASSLRAGSYEQYF. CDR3 nucleotides: TGTGCCAGCAGCTTAAGGGCGGGCTCCTACGAGCAGTACTTC.

This chain links TRBV18 with TRBJ1-1; TRBD1 matches at 7 bases. Germline trimming cut 4 bases from V and 0 bases from J; bases unmatched to any gene: 2. This CDR3 has 14 amino acids. Germline V lookup: CDR1 KGHSH, CDR2 LQKENI. CDR3 amino acids: CASSQGQMNTEAFF. CDR3 coding DNA: TGTGCCAGCTCACAGGGACAGATGAACACTGAAGCTTTCTTT.

With regard to this clone: The same CDR3 arises from other DNA sequences in this sample as well. This chain connects TRBV2 to TRBJ2-3; D is unclear. V was pared by 2 bases and J by 2 bases, with 2 bases between. The CDR3 is made up of 12 amino acids. CDR1 is SNHLY, CDR2 FYNNEI, per germline. CDR3: CASSEYTDTQYF. CDR3 sequence (DNA): TGTGCCAGCAGTGAATACACAGATACGCAGTATTTT.

The J gene is TRBJ2-3, the V gene TRBV6-4; 10 bases align to TRBD1. With 3 bases clipped from V and 3 bases from J, the junction kept 6 bases outside the gene matches. Germline values: CDR1 MRHNA, CDR2 SNTAGT. The CDR3 contains 16 residues. The CDR3 DNA sequence: TGTGCCAGCAGTGATAGTGGGACAGGGGTAACAGATACGCAGTATTTT. Translated: CASSDSGTGVTDTQYF.

The CDR3 nucleotides read TGCGCCAGCAGCTTGGGTGGACAGGGGGCATCGGAGACCCAGTACTTC. The encoded protein is CASSLGGQGASETQYF. The chain carries TRBV5-1 and TRBJ2-5; 11 nucleotides line up with TRBD1. Trimming took 0 bases from V and 5 from J; bases not matched to a gene: 6. Germline V gene lookup returns CDR1 SGHRS and CDR2 YFSETQ. This CDR3 region has 16 residues.

The chain employs TRBV18 and TRBJ1-6, with a weak D call TRBD1 (5 bases). This CDR3 region has 14 residues. V shed 2 bases and J shed 11 bases, with 13 bases lying between them. Germline values: CDR1 KGHSH, CDR2 LQKENI. The CDR3 nucleotides read TGTGCCAGCTCACCAGAAGGCCAGGGAACACCCCTCCACTTT. Amino acid sequence: CASSPEGQGTPLHF.

The chain employs TRBV30 and TRBJ2-3; maybe TRBD2 (7 bases). The V end was cut by 1 base, the J end by 3 bases, with 11 bases between. Per the germline V gene, CDR1 is GTSNPN and CDR2 is SVGIG (reference sequence). The CDR3 has 14 amino acids. The CDR3 sequence is CAWSGGGGTDTQYF. Written as DNA, the CDR3 is TGTGCCTGGAGTGGGGGGGGCGGGACAGATACGCAGTATTTT.

The V call is TRBV28, the J call TRBJ1-2; D possibly corresponds to TRBD1 (5 bases). The CDR3 is made up of 18 amino acids. CDR1 and CDR2 from the germline V gene are MDHEN and SYDVKM. V dropped 4 bases and J dropped 1 base, with 22 bases sitting between them. The CDR3 loop reads CASSSRQGRINLNYGYTF. Here the CDR3 DNA reads TGTGCCAGCAGTTCCCGTCAGGGCAGGATAAATCTTAACTATGGCTACACCTTC.

The chain has TRBV10-3 and TRBJ2-7; D is uncertain. Per the germline V gene, CDR1 is ENHRY and CDR2 is SYGVKD. The CDR3 runs to 11 residues. V lost 8 bases and J lost 4, with 9 bases in between. CDR3 DNA sequence: TGTGCCATCGGCGGAGAATACGAGCAGTACTTC. Its protein product is CAIGGEYEQYF.

The CDR3 sequence: CASSLFLGGNSEAFF. CDR3 DNA: TGCGCCAGCAGCCTCTTCTTAGGGGGTAATTCCGAAGCTTTCTTT. The V and J genes are TRBV5-1 and TRBJ1-1; D perhaps matches TRBD1 (6 bases). The CDR3 loop spans 15 amino acids. Germline lookup yields CDR1 SGHRS and CDR2 YFSETQ. Deletions cut 4 bases from V and 8 bases from J, with 21 bases between. Full variable domain (rest looked up from reference TRBV5-1 and TRBJ1-1): KAGVTQTPRYLIKTRGQQVTLSCSPISGHRSVSWYQQTPGQGLQFLFEYFSETQRNKGNFPGRFSGRQFSNSRSEMNVSTLELGDSALYLCASSLFLGGNSEAFFGQGTRLTVV.

This rearrangement joins TRBV7-9 to TRBJ2-7; D is possibly TRBD2 (5 bases). V shed 4 bases and J shed 7 bases, with 11 bases lying between them. CDR1 and CDR2 from the germline V gene are SEHNR and FQNEAQ (reference sequence). This CDR3 region has 12 residues. The DNA of the CDR3 is TGTGCCAGCAGCTCCCCCGGGATTGAGCAGTACTTC. It specifies CASSSPGIEQYF.

The chain has TRBV19 and TRBJ1-2, with 9 positions matching TRBD1. V gave up 4 bases and J gave up 2 bases; unmatched junction bases: 5. Germline-derived CDR1 and CDR2 are LNHDA and SQIVND (reference sequence). This CDR3 region has 15 residues. The CDR3, as DNA: TGTGCCAGTAGTACCTCGGGACAGGGCAACTATGGCTACACCTTC. Its protein product is CASSTSGQGNYGYTF.

The chain uses TRBV6-1 and TRBJ2-7; 7 bases match TRBD2. V dropped 6 bases and J dropped 0; count of bases not matched to a gene: 2. Germline assignment: CDR1 MNHNS and CDR2 SASEGT. This CDR3 comprises 13 residues. CDR3 sequence (DNA): TGTGCCAGCAGCCCGGGGGGCTCCTACGAGCAGTACTTC. Its protein is CASSPGGSYEQYF.

The V and J genes are TRBV7-9 and TRBJ2-7; 10 bases are a match to TRBD1. This CDR3 has 17 amino acids. The J segment lost 5 bases and the V segment lost 6 bases, leaving 16 bases of the junction unmatched. CDR1 and CDR2 from the germline V gene are SEHNR and FQNEAQ (reference sequence). The CDR3 reads CASSPRGQGTIRNEQYF. CDR3 in DNA: TGTGCCAGCAGTCCGAGGGGACAGGGGACAATTCGCAACGAGCAGTACTTC.

The V gene is TRBV27, the J gene TRBJ1-2, with 7 bases matching TRBD1. Germline CDR1 is MNHEY and CDR2 is SMNVEV (reference sequence). The CDR3 sequence is 13 residues long. Unmatched junction bases numbered 8, after V lost 5 bases and J lost 8 bases. The CDR3 sequence: CASSQQGSGGYTF. CDR3 DNA: TGTGCCAGCAGTCAACAGGGGTCGGGAGGCTACACCTTC.

This clone was observed a handful of times. J is TRBJ1-1 and V is TRBV4-1; D might be TRBD1 (6 bases). There are 13 residues in the CDR3. CDR1 MGHRA and CDR2 YSYEKL come from the germline V gene. V lost 2 bases and J lost 7, with 11 bases in between. CDR3: CASSQFGGHEAFF. CDR3 DNA sequence: TGCGCCAGCAGCCAATTCGGGGGGCATGAAGCTTTCTTT.

The CDR3 DNA reads as TGTGCCAGCAGTTTATTCGACAGGGCGTCATACTTC. Amino acids: CASSLFDRASYF. The gene calls are TRBV28 and TRBJ2-7; 7 nucleotides line up with TRBD1. The length of the CDR3 is 12 residues. Germline V gives CDR1 MDHEN, CDR2 SYDVKM. The V gene end was trimmed by 1 base and the J gene end by 13 bases; junction bases not matched to a gene: 7.

The genes are TRBV7-6 and TRBJ2-3, with D tentatively TRBD1 (5 bases). Trimming left V 3 bases short and J 11 bases short, with 9 bases between. The CDR3 sequence is 11 residues long. Germline values: CDR1 SGHVS, CDR2 FNYEAQ. The CDR3 DNA sequence: TGTGCCAGCAGCTTCGACAGTGTGCAGTATTTT. Translating gives CASSFDSVQYF. Full variable domain (remainder filled in from reference TRBV7-6 and TRBJ2-3): GAGVSQSPRYKVTKRGQDVALRCDPISGHVSLYWYRQALGQGPEFLTYFNYEAQQDKSGLPNDRFSAERPEGSISTLTIQRTEQRDSAMYRCASSFDSVQYFGPGTRLTVL.